This TCR beta chain stems from a study of regulatory T cells in long-lasting Graves disease (dated by TCRdb to about 2021). In the study overall: Patients with newly diagnosed Graves' disease had been on antithyroid drugs for under 3 months. The study took place in China and was registered as a clinical trial. Peripheral blood TCR sequencing and RNA sequencing compared persistent Graves' disease patients with newly diagnosed Graves' disease patients. A total of about 35 samples underwent TCR sequencing, from about 13 patients with persistent Graves' disease and some 20 patients with newly diagnosed Graves' disease.

The library relied on multiplex PCR. Sequencing relied on an Illumina HiSeq 4000. CDR3 regions were amplified by Arm-PCR with iRepertoire HTBI primers to construct TCR beta libraries. Before sequencing, the PCR products underwent gel purification. The paper's data handling went like this. A total of fewer than 70 TRBV and more than twelve TRBJ segments were identified across samples and were used for gene usage analysis of CDR3 amino acid clonotypes. COPE and FqMerger were used to merge filtered high-quality paired reads into contigs. BLAST was used to align contigs to IMGT TRBV, TRBD and TRBJ reference genes, and CDR3 was defined according to IMGT. Clonotypes above 0.1% frequency were classified as highly expanded clones. Shannon entropy served as the measure of repertoire diversity, while the Gini coefficient captured V-J evenness. Clonotypes shared by more than one individual were considered public. TCRdb itself trimmed the public reads at Q25 with fastp, ran MiXCR and retained productive beta chains. Every entry covers one CDR3 protein and lists the most common genes and DNA from its rows. For this entry, the V and J calls and clone size follow TCRdb and not the study's own pipeline. This sample lists hundreds of thousands of distinct CDR3 sequences; over 15% were detected once. The ten largest account for about 36% of the sample.

Points the paper makes about the study in general: Sequencing and analysis were limited to the TCR beta chain. Because the primary lesion, thyroid tissue, could not be accessed, the study looked at peripheral blood alone. Compared with newly diagnosed patients, patients with persistent Graves' disease had lower TCR Shannon entropy and fewer highly expanded clones, which suggests clonal expansion. The authors noted that the small sample size was a limitation that may lower accuracy. A larger number of public clonotypes was shared among persistent patients (approximately 2,600) than among newly diagnosed patients (around 890). Persistent disease showed preferential use of TRBV28, TRBJ1-2 and TRBJ2-5, whereas newly diagnosed disease favored TRBV20-1 and TRBJ2-1.

This clonotype has at least ten counts. Its specific antigen is unknown. Per-nucleotide qualities are absent, and no much larger clonotype sits a single base away. The intended sense of this specimen's time point label: newly diagnosed GD, antithyroid drugs for less than 3 months. For both TCR sequencing and RNA sequencing, RNA was extracted from PBMCs using TRIzol. Graves' disease was diagnosed according to American Thyroid Association guidelines. Recruitment of patients was carried out at an endocrinology department in Xi'an, China. Each patient gave 7 to 9.5 milliliters of peripheral blood, collected in an EDTA anticoagulant tube. Ficoll Paque Plus density gradient separation was used to isolate PBMCs, and no additional T cell sorting was done. An Agilent 2100 Bioanalyzer and agarose gel were used to check RNA quality, and a NanoDrop 2000 was used to measure RNA concentration. In the germline V gene, CDR1 corresponds to SGHNT and CDR2 to YENEEA. There are 13 amino acids in the CDR3, from cysteine to phenylalanine inclusive. Solely the CDR3 DNA is kept, with 39 bases framed from the first base. The V end loses 5 bases and the J end loses 6 bases, and a stretch of 10 bases separates them.

This clonotype was obtained from a female donor with Graves disease. Recombination connected TRBV11-3 to TRBJ2-2; no D gene is confidently identified. The sequenced sample was peripheral blood mononuclear cells (PBMCs), obtained at new diagnosis, from a patient treated with antithyroid drugs. CDR3 sequence: CASSGMVPGELFF. In nucleotide form, the sequence is TGTGCCAGCAGCGGGATGGTCCCCGGGGAGCTGTTTTTT.